These 3 T cell receptor beta chains originate from one sample sequenced in a study of cytomegalovirus exposure and HLA in healthy donors. The PCR ran on 60 Vbeta and 13 Jbeta primers. Libraries were prepared by immunoSEQ multiplex PCR; TCRdb keeps only in-frame clonotypes and omits some of them. The data hold 140,000 or so clones, with roughly a tenth observed a single time. Sequenced sample: PBMCs. The receptors derive from a male donor in good health and CMV-seronegative.

The chain joins TRBV5-1 to TRBJ2-1; 8 bases fit TRBD2. Per germline, CDR1 SGHRS and CDR2 YFSETQ. V was pared by 4 bases and J by 0 bases, with 3 bases of the junction left unmatched. The CDR3 is made up of 15 amino acids. The CDR3 region has the DNA TGCGCCAGCAGCCAGCGGGGGAGCTCCTACAATGAGCAGTTCTTC. Amino acid sequence: CASSQRGSSYNEQFF.

The V gene is TRBV5-1, the J gene TRBJ1-4; possible D gene TRBD1, 6 bases. The CDR3 loop spans 14 amino acids. Trimming removed 7 bases from V and 4 bases from J, with 14 bases in between. The V gene's germline CDR1 is SGHRS and CDR2 YFSETQ. CDR3: CASRSRGGNEKLFF. For the CDR3, the DNA is TGCGCCAGCCGTTCAAGGGGGGGTAATGAAAAACTGTTTTTT.

The table lists this clone with a few counts. CDR3 in DNA: TGTGCCAGCACCTCGGGGGGGGTCACAGATACGCAGTATTTT. It encodes CASTSGGVTDTQYF. The genes are TRBV6-5 and TRBJ2-3; 8 bases fit TRBD2. The trim removed 7 bases at V and 2 bases at J, leaving 5 bases unmatched. In germline, CDR1 is MNHEY, CDR2 SVGAGI. This CDR3 region has 14 residues.